The 24 T cell receptor beta chains below were found in one sample sequenced in a study of blood T cells in healthy people across ages. Next came a second PCR, run for about 7 to 12 cycles, which used a sample-barcoded 5' primer along with a J-beta primer mix. TCRdb recomputed calls from the 5' RACE reads with MiXCR, one row per CDR3 protein. The table records about a million distinct CDR3 sequences, 45% to 60% of them present only once. Sequenced sample: blood. These receptors all stem from a woman in her sixties or seventies in good health.

There are a few counts of this clonotype. The chain uses TRBV7-8 and TRBJ2-7; TRBD1 might be the D (6 bases). Germline assignment: CDR1 SGHVS and CDR2 FQNEAQ. The V and J ends lost 1 base and 2 bases respectively, with 15 bases between them. The CDR3 is made up of 16 amino acids. CDR3 sequence reads: CASSLERGSLTYEQYF. CDR3 bases: TGTGCCAGCAGCTTAGAGAGGGGGTCCTTGACCTACGAGCAGTACTTC.

The chain employs TRBV4-1 and TRBJ2-3; 10 positions agree with TRBD1. This CDR3 has 15 residues. With 4 bases clipped from V and 6 bases from J, the junction kept 7 bases outside the gene matches. Germline V gene sequence: CDR1 MGHRA, CDR2 YSYEKL. The DNA of the CDR3 is TGCGCCAGCAGCCGGCCGGGACAGGGGATGGATACGCAGTATTTT. It translates to CASSRPGQGMDTQYF.

In this sample, this clonotype turned up a few times. The rearrangement uses TRBV20-1 and TRBJ2-7; TRBD1 matches at 11 bases. TRBJ2-5 matches the DNA end more closely, so the J call is doubtful. CDR3 length: 14 amino acids. Germline CDR1 is DFQATT and CDR2 is SNEGSKA (reference sequence). For the CDR3, the DNA is TGCAGTGCTACAGGACAGGGGGCGGGTGAGACCCAGTACTTC. This translates into CSATGQGAGETQYF.

The chain couples TRBV20-1 to TRBJ1-4; no reliable D call. The germline V gene has CDR1 DFQATT and CDR2 SNEGSKA (reference sequence). Trimming removed 6 bases at V and 0 bases at J, with 11 bases between. This CDR3 is 14 amino acids long. DNA of the CDR3: TGCAGTGCCCACCCATTTGCAACTAATGAAAAACTGTTTTTT. Amino acids: CSAHPFATNEKLFF.

The gene calls are TRBV20-1 and TRBJ2-7, with D possibly being TRBD2 (6 bases). V was clipped by 3 bases and J by 6 bases, with 21 bases between them. The CDR3 runs 15 residues. Looked up from germline, CDR1 is DFQATT and CDR2 is SNEGSKA (reference sequence). CDR3 region: CSARSPGTRGGEQYF. CDR3 nucleotides: TGCAGTGCTAGGAGTCCCGGGACTCGTGGTGGCGAGCAGTACTTC.

This clonotype appeared a few times. This sequence joins TRBV2 and TRBJ1-6; 8 bases map to TRBD1. The length of the CDR3 is 14 residues. Germline lookup yields CDR1 SNHLY and CDR2 FYNNEI. J lost 8 bases, V lost 10 bases, and 10 bases had no gene match. CDR3 region: CATKDREVDSPLHF. In nucleotides, the CDR3 is TGTGCCACCAAGGACAGGGAAGTCGATTCACCCCTCCACTTT.

The chain is built from TRBV30 and TRBJ2-1, with D unclear. Germline CDR1 GTSNPN, CDR2 SVGIG (reference sequence). V gave up 2 bases and J gave up 5 bases, with 16 bases separating them. CDR3 size: 15 residues. CDR3 nucleotide sequence: TGTGCCTGGAGTCCCACCGGGTCTCGGAACAATGAGCAGTTCTTC. Translated, it gives CAWSPTGSRNNEQFF.

The CDR3 nucleotides read TGTGCCAGCAGTTTAGGGTTAGACGGTACAGATACGCAGTATTTT. Protein sequence: CASSLGLDGTDTQYF. The chain recombines TRBV28 with TRBJ2-3; D is uncertain. The CDR3 has 15 amino acids. V was cut by 2 bases and J by 3 bases, with 12 bases left in between. CDR1 is MDHEN and CDR2 is SYDVKM in the germline V gene.

There are a few counts of this clonotype. V gene TRBV12-3 or TRBV12-4 combines with J gene TRBJ2-5; D perhaps matches TRBD2 (6 bases). V lost 6 bases and J lost 5, with 13 bases in between. The CDR3 consists of 13 residues. In nucleotides, the CDR3 is TGTGCCAGCAGGGGCGGGATAACGGAGACCCAGTACTTC. Amino acid sequence: CASRGGITETQYF.

This clonotype was seen a few times. V usage is TRBV11-2 and J usage is TRBJ2-6; no clear D gene. Germline V gene lookup returns CDR1 SGHAT and CDR2 FQNNGV. V was shortened by 7 bases and J by 1 base, with 5 bases between the two germline ends. This CDR3 spans 13 amino acids. The DNA of the CDR3 is TGTGCCAGCATGCTATCTGGGGCCAACGTCCTGACTTTC. Translation gives CASMLSGANVLTF.

About this clonotype itself: The junction differs from germline at one of its ends, possibly a read error. This sequence joins TRBV9 and TRBJ2-6, with TRBD2 matching over 11 bases. Germline CDR1 is SGDLS and CDR2 is YYNGEE. This CDR3 region has 18 residues. The CDR3 here is CAGSPGLAGHSGANVLTF. DNA for the CDR3: TGTGCCGGCAGCCCTGGACTAGCGGGCCACTCTGGGGCCAACGTCCTGACTTTC.

V is TRBV7-3 and J is TRBJ2-2; TRBD2 is a possible D gene (6 bases). The CDR3 has 15 residues. With 1 base removed from V and 1 base from J, the gap between germline ends came to 7 bases. Germline CDR1 is SGHTA and CDR2 is FQGTGA. For the CDR3, the DNA is TGTGCCAGCAGCTTAATCGGGGGGAACACCGGGGAGCTGTTTTTT. It translates to CASSLIGGNTGELFF.

This clonotype was recorded at least ten times. The chain uses TRBV11-2 and TRBJ1-4; D is undetermined. CDR1 is SGHAT, CDR2 FQNNGV, per germline. V was clipped by 4 bases and J by 5 bases, with 8 bases between them. CDR3 length: 13 amino acids. This CDR3 is CASSWSINEKLFF. CDR3 coding DNA: TGTGCCAGCAGCTGGTCCATAAATGAAAAACTGTTTTTT.

V gene TRBV29-1 combines with J gene TRBJ2-4; D unclear. The CDR3 length is 13 residues. Looked up from germline, CDR1 is SQVTM and CDR2 is ANQGSEA. Trimming took off 0 bases at V and 13 bases at J, with 16 bases between the two ends. In nucleotides, the CDR3 is TGCAGCGTTGAAGATCCAACGTACAATGAGCAGTACTTC. Translating it yields CSVEDPTYNEQYF.

This clonotype occurred a few times. V usage is TRBV7-2 and J usage is TRBJ2-7, with a tentative D call TRBD1 (5 bases). Germline V gene lookup returns CDR1 SGHTA and CDR2 FQGNSA. V lost 6 bases and J lost 3, with 15 bases in between. This CDR3 comprises 14 residues. The CDR3 is CASRLGQGNYEQYF. The CDR3 DNA reads as TGTGCCAGCAGGCTCGGGCAGGGCAACTACGAGCAGTACTTC.

This clonotype was seen more than once but under ten times. The rearrangement links TRBV20-1 to TRBJ2-4; D perhaps matches TRBD2 (6 bases). Trimming pared 6 bases from V and 0 bases from J, leaving 15 bases between. The CDR3 totals 15 residues. Germline CDR1 is DFQATT and CDR2 is SNEGSKA (reference sequence). The CDR3 DNA reads as TGCAGTGCCCTTCTGGGGGGAGTAGCCAAAAACATTCAGTACTTC. Residues: CSALLGGVAKNIQYF.

The table lists this clonotype with a few counts. The V and J genes are TRBV6-2 or TRBV6-3 and TRBJ2-1, with D uncertain. The germline gives CDR1 MNHEY, CDR2 SVGEGT. Trimming shortened V by 1 base and J by 12 bases, and 7 bases separated the two germline ends. The CDR3 runs to 11 residues. Here the CDR3 reads CASSYWDLQFF. The DNA of the CDR3 is TGTGCCAGCAGTTACTGGGATTTGCAGTTCTTC.

This clonotype has at least ten counts. This chain joins TRBV20-1 and TRBJ2-1; D is unresolved. There are 12 residues in the CDR3. Germline lookup yields CDR1 DFQATT and CDR2 SNEGSKA (reference sequence). Trimming took 3 bases from V and 6 from J, leaving 9 bases between them. This chain's CDR3 is CSASFPGNEQFF. DNA of the CDR3: TGCAGTGCTAGTTTTCCGGGCAATGAGCAGTTCTTC.

The J gene is TRBJ2-2, the V gene TRBV28; 8 bases align to TRBD1. The CDR3 is 15 amino acids. V lost 9 bases and J lost 5; bases outside the gene matches: 11. Germline V gene data show CDR1 as MDHEN and CDR2 as SYDVKM. As DNA, the CDR3 is TGTGCCAGTACGGTGCAGGGGGCGCGAACCGGGGAGCTGTTTTTT. Its translation is CASTVQGARTGELFF.

This clonotype was detected only once. The genes are TRBV20-1 and TRBJ2-7; 12 bases line up with TRBD2. V lost 7 bases and J lost 5; bases outside the gene matches: 12. This CDR3 region has 15 residues. Germline V gene sequence: CDR1 DFQATT, CDR2 SNEGSKA (reference sequence). The chain's CDR3 is CSVRSVLAGGNEQYF. CDR3 DNA: TGCAGTGTCCGGTCCGTACTAGCGGGAGGCAACGAGCAGTACTTC.

This chain joins TRBV4-3 and TRBJ2-1; D unclear. The tail of the sequence fits TRBJ2-7 better, so the J call may be wrong. This CDR3 has 14 residues. The germline V gene has CDR1 LGHNA and CDR2 YSLEER. As DNA, the CDR3 is TGCGCCAGCAGCCCCCAAACCATTCGGGCTGAGCAGTACTTC. It codes for CASSPQTIRAEQYF.

The chain carries TRBV28 and TRBJ2-6; possible D gene TRBD2, 5 bases. Germline CDR1 is MDHEN and CDR2 is SYDVKM. Trimming took off 8 bases at V and 2 bases at J, with 10 bases between the two ends. There are 14 residues in the CDR3. CDR3 DNA: TGTGCCAGCGCCACCGGGACTGGGGCCAACGTCCTGACTTTC. This sequence encodes CASATGTGANVLTF. Together with reference TRBV28 and TRBJ2-6, the CDR3 gives the full variable domain: DVKVTQSSRYLVKRTGEKVFLECVQDMDHENMFWYRQDPGLGLRLIYFSYDVKMKEKGDIPEGYSVSREKKERFSLILESASTNQTSMYLCASATGTGANVLTFGAGSRLTVL.

The chain carries TRBV5-6 and TRBJ2-7; unclear D gene. Germline V gene lookup returns CDR1 SGHDT and CDR2 YYEEEE. This CDR3 region has 15 residues. The V end lost 0 bases, the J end lost 2 bases, and 12 bases lay between the germline ends. CDR3 residues: CASSLGGPPTYEQYF. DNA for the CDR3: TGTGCCAGCAGCTTGGGAGGCCCCCCCACCTACGAGCAGTACTTC. Using reference TRBV5-6 and TRBJ2-7 for the parts outside the CDR3, the full variable domain is DAGVTQSPTHLIKTRGQQVTLRCSPKSGHDTVSWYQQALGQGPQFIFQYYEEEERQRGNFPDRFSGHQFPNYSSELNVNALLLGDSALYLCASSLGGPPTYEQYFGPGTRLTVT.

The V gene is TRBV20-1, the J gene TRBJ2-1; D is ambiguous. Trimming took 0 bases from V and 0 from J, leaving 15 bases between them. Germline V gene sequence: CDR1 DFQATT, CDR2 SNEGSKA (reference sequence). The length of the CDR3 is 17 residues. The CDR3 sequence is CSARDLPWQSSYNEQFF. CDR3 DNA: TGCAGTGCTAGAGATCTCCCCTGGCAAAGCTCCTACAATGAGCAGTTCTTC.